A single sample gave rise to the 10 T cell receptor beta chains below, sequenced in a study of OX40 agonist ivuxolimab in advanced cancers. The table came from immunoSEQ multiplex PCR; TCRdb's copy has only in-frame clones and leaves some out. This sample carries under 100,000 clones, roughly nine tenths of them seen once, and the ten largest clones take 0.33%. The sample here was CD4+ or CD8+ T cells sorted from blood, taken in a trial of the OX40 agonist ivuxolimab. These receptors all stem from an adult with an advanced solid tumor such as melanoma, head and neck, liver or kidney cancer.

The chain joins TRBV19 to TRBJ1-1; unclear D gene. The CDR3 contains 14 residues. Trimming removed 5 bases at V and 2 bases at J, with 12 bases between. From germline, CDR1 is LNHDA and CDR2 SQIVND (reference sequence). The chain's CDR3 is CASSQRERNTEAFF. Written as DNA, the CDR3 is TGTGCCAGTAGTCAAAGAGAGAGAAACACTGAAGCTTTCTTT.

V and J are TRBV28 and TRBJ1-2; D unclear. Germline V CDR1 and CDR2: MDHEN, SYDVKM. The V gene lost 4 bases and the J gene lost 8 bases, with 23 bases spanning the gap. The CDR3 consists of 16 residues. The CDR3 protein is CASSSPSSEGEGGYTF. The DNA of the CDR3 is TGTGCCAGCAGTTCCCCCTCTTCGGAGGGAGAGGGCGGCTACACCTTC.

The rearrangement links TRBV16 to TRBJ1-4; D unclear. Trimming took 2 bases from V and 5 from J, leaving 9 bases between them. Germline V gives CDR1 KGHSY, CDR2 FQNENV. The CDR3 covers 14 residues. CDR3 bases: TGTGCCAGCAGCCAACTAATAGGGAATGAAAAACTGTTTTTT. Amino acid sequence: CASSQLIGNEKLFF.

This chain uses TRBV6-4 with TRBJ2-7; 8 bases are a match to TRBD1. Trimming cost V 6 bases and J 3 bases; bases outside gene matches: 13. Germline V gene sequence: CDR1 MRHNA, CDR2 SNTAGT. The CDR3 loop spans 16 amino acids. The CDR3 DNA follows: TGTGCCAGCAGCGCACCGGGACAGGCTATCTGCTACGAGCAGTACTTC. Translated, it gives CASSAPGQAICYEQYF.

The chain carries TRBV25-1 and TRBJ2-3, with D hard to call. With 1 base removed from V and 0 bases from J, the gap between germline ends came to 5 bases. Germline V gives CDR1 MGHDK, CDR2 SYGVNS. The CDR3 length is 14 residues. In DNA, the CDR3 is TGTGCCAGCAGTGAATTCACGAGCACAGATACGCAGTATTTT. This codes for CASSEFTSTDTQYF.

This clone was seen a single time. The gene calls are TRBV30 and TRBJ2-1; the D is unclear. The CDR3 consists of 14 residues. V lost 4 bases and J lost 0, with 10 bases in between. CDR1 and CDR2 from the germline V gene are GTSNPN and SVGIG (reference sequence). Here the CDR3 DNA reads TGTGCCTGGACTAGGCCAAGCTCCTACAATGAGCAGTTCTTC. As protein: CAWTRPSSYNEQFF.

This clone was detected a few times. This chain connects TRBV28 to TRBJ1-6, with TRBD1 as a possible D gene (6 bases). Trimming took 6 bases from V and 7 from J, leaving 16 bases between them. Germline V lookup: CDR1 MDHEN, CDR2 SYDVKM. This CDR3 has 15 residues. This CDR3 reads CASRSPGGGNSPLHF. The CDR3 coding sequence is TGTGCCAGCAGATCCCCCGGGGGCGGAAATTCACCCCTCCACTTT. The full variable domain, rest sourced from reference TRBV28 and TRBJ1-6, is DVKVTQSSRYLVKRTGEKVFLECVQDMDHENMFWYRQDPGLGLRLIYFSYDVKMKEKGDIPEGYSVSREKKERFSLILESASTNQTSMYLCASRSPGGGNSPLHFGNGTRLTVT.

The rearrangement joins TRBV19 to TRBJ2-1; no firm D call. This CDR3 is built from 13 residues. The germline gives CDR1 LNHDA, CDR2 SQIVND (reference sequence). V was cut by 5 bases and J by 7 bases, with 12 bases left in between. This CDR3 reads CASSDESANEQFF. For the CDR3, the DNA is TGTGCCAGTAGTGACGAATCTGCTAATGAGCAGTTCTTC.

This chain joins TRBV19 and TRBJ2-1; 9 bases line up with TRBD2. Losses at the gene ends were 5 bases for V and 15 bases for J; bases not matched to a gene: 14. Per the germline V gene, CDR1 is LNHDA and CDR2 is SQIVND (reference sequence). The CDR3 consists of 14 residues. The CDR3 loop is CASSSAGTSLLMFF. The DNA for the CDR3 is TGTGCCAGTAGTTCCGCCGGGACTAGCCTTCTGATGTTCTTC.

This rearrangement joins TRBV5-1 to TRBJ2-3; D is unclear. V was pared by 5 bases and J by 1 base, with 17 bases between. Germline-derived CDR1 and CDR2 are SGHRS and YFSETQ. The CDR3 has 16 amino acids. This CDR3 is CASSLGDALGTDTQYF. The CDR3 DNA is TGCGCCAGCAGTCTCGGTGATGCGTTGGGCACAGATACGCAGTATTTT. Supplemented by reference TRBV5-1 and TRBJ2-3, the full variable domain reads KAGVTQTPRYLIKTRGQQVTLSCSPISGHRSVSWYQQTPGQGLQFLFEYFSETQRNKGNFPGRFSGRQFSNSRSEMNVSTLELGDSALYLCASSLGDALGTDTQYFGPGTRLTVL.